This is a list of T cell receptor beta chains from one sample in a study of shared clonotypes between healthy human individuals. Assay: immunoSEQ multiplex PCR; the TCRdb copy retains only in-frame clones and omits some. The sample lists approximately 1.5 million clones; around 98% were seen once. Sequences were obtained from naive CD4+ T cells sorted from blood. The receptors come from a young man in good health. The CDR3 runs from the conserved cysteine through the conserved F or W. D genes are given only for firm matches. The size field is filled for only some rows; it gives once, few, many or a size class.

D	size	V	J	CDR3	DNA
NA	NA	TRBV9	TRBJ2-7	CASSAYTGEQYF	TGTGCCAGCAGCGCCTACACGGGGGAGCAGTACTTC
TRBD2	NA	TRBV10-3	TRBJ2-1	CAISEGSGLGANEQFF	TGTGCCATCAGTGAGGGATCGGGACTAGGCGCGAATGAGCAGTTCTTC
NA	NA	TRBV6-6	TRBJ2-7	CASSYSRDILSEQYF	TGTGCCAGCAGTTACTCACGGGACATCCTGTCCGAGCAGTACTTC
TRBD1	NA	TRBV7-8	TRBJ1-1	CASSPYGTGVSEAFF	TGTGCCAGCAGCCCATATGGGACAGGGGTTAGTGAAGCTTTCTTT
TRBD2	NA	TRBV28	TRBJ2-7	CASSPRTSGVGLSYEQYF	TGTGCCAGCAGTCCTAGGACTAGCGGGGTTGGACTCTCCTACGAGCAGTACTTC
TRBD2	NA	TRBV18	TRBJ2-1	CASSPSGRASYNEQFF	TGTGCCAGCTCACCCAGCGGGAGGGCCTCCTACAATGAGCAGTTCTTC
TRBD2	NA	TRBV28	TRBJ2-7	CASSTPLAGVSYEQYF	TGTGCCAGCAGTACCCCACTAGCGGGAGTGTCCTACGAGCAGTACTTC
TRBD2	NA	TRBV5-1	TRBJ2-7	CASSLTLSGRTYEQYF	TGCGCCAGCAGCTTGACTCTTAGCGGGAGGACCTACGAGCAGTACTTC
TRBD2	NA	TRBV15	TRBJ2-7	CATSRAAGTSLGEQYF	TGTGCCACCAGCAGAGCCGCCGGGACTAGTCTGGGCGAGCAGTACTTC
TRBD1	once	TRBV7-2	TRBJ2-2	CASSWGQYTGELFF	TGTGCCAGCAGCTGGGGACAGTACACCGGGGAGCTGTTTTTT
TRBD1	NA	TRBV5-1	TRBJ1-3	CASSLRRGPRAGNTIYF	TGCGCCAGCAGCTTGCGTAGGGGGCCTCGTGCTGGAAACACCATATATTTT
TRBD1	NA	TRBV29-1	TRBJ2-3	CSVGQGGTDTQYF	TGCAGCGTGGGACAGGGGGGAACAGATACGCAGTATTTT
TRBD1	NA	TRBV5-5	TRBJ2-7	CASSFGTGVSYEQYF	TGTGCCAGCAGCTTCGGGACAGGGGTGTCCTACGAGCAGTACTTC
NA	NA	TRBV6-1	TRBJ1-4	CASSEGAPGDEKLFF	TGTGCCAGCAGTGAAGGAGCCCCTGGGGATGAAAAACTGTTTTTT
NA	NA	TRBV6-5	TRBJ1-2	CASSQGPRYYGYTF	TGTGCCAGCAGCCAGGGACCCAGATATTATGGCTACACCTTC
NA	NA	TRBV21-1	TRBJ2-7	CATRGLGSYEQYF	TGTGCCACCAGGGGGTTAGGCTCCTACGAGCAGTACTTC
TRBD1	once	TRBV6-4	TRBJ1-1	CASSATGTDTEAFF	TGTGCCAGCAGCGCGACAGGGACCGACACTGAAGCTTTCTTT
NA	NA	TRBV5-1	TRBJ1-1	CASSLAVGRRTEAFF	TGCGCCAGCAGCTTGGCCGTGGGGAGAAGGACTGAAGCTTTCTTT
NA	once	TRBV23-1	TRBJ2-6	CASPIGGFGANVLTF	TGCGCCAGCCCTATCGGGGGATTTGGGGCCAACGTCCTGACTTTC
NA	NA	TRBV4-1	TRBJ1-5	CASSQVPSSRVGQPQHF	TGCGCCAGCAGCCAAGTCCCATCATCCCGAGTAGGTCAGCCCCAGCATTTT
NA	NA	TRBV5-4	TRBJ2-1	CASSLREAGANEQFF	TGTGCCAGCAGCTTGAGGGAGGCCGGGGCCAATGAGCAGTTCTTC
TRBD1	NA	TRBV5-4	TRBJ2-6	CASHTGAGANVLTF	TGTGCCAGCCATACAGGGGCTGGGGCCAACGTCCTGACTTTC
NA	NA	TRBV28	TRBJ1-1	CASSPHLMGTEAFF	TGTGCCAGCAGTCCCCACCTGATGGGGACTGAAGCTTTCTTT
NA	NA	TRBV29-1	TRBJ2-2	CSVSTAANTGELFF	TGCAGCGTCTCGACAGCTGCGAACACCGGGGAGCTGTTTTTT
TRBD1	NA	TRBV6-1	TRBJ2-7	CASRDRVNEQYF	TGTGCCAGCCGGGACAGGGTTAACGAGCAGTACTTC
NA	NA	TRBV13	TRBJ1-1	CASSLGLAGTAFF	TGTGCCAGCAGCTTAGGTTTAGCAGGGACCGCTTTCTTT
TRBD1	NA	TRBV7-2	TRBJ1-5	CASTRQGGQPQHF	TGTGCCAGCACCCGACAGGGAGGTCAGCCCCAGCATTTT
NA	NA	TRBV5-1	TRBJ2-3	CASSWDLDTQYF	TGCGCCAGCAGCTGGGACTTAGATACGCAGTATTTT
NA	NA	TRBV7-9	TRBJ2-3	CASSLLGDTQYF	TGTGCCAGCAGCTTACTGGGTGATACGCAGTATTTT
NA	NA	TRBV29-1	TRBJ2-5	CSVARGRETQYF	TGCAGCGTTGCCAGGGGTCGGGAGACCCAGTACTTC
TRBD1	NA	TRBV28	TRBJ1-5	CASSSQGFGQPQHF	TGTGCCAGCAGTTCACAGGGGTTCGGCCAGCCCCAGCATTTT
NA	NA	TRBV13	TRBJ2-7	CASSLGPNPSYEQYF	TGTGCCAGCAGCTTAGGGCCCAACCCCTCCTACGAGCAGTACTTC
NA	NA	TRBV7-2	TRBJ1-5	CASSFTVLHSNQPQHF	TGTGCCAGCAGCTTCACAGTGCTCCATAGCAATCAGCCCCAGCATTTT
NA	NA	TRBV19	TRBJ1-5	CASTFIQGIGNQPQHF	TGTGCCAGTACCTTTATACAGGGAATAGGCAATCAGCCCCAGCATTTT
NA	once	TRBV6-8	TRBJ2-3	CASSYGRPENGTDTQYF	TGTGCCAGCAGTTACGGCCGCCCAGAGAACGGCACAGATACGCAGTATTTT
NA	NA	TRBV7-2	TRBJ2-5	CASSLNGDGETQYF	TGTGCCAGCAGCTTAAACGGGGACGGAGAGACCCAGTACTTC
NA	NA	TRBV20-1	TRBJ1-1	CSGAKGTEAFF	TGCAGTGGAGCCAAGGGTACTGAAGCTTTCTTT
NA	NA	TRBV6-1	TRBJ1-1	CASSEHHDMRDTEAFF	TGTGCCAGCAGTGAACACCATGACATGAGGGACACTGAAGCTTTCTTT
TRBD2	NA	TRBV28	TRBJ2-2	CASSRGLAGTGELFF	TGTGCCAGCAGCCGAGGACTAGCAGGCACCGGGGAGCTGTTTTTT
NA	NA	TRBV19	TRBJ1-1	CASSKSGTEAFF	TGTGCCAGTAGTAAGAGCGGCACTGAAGCTTTCTTT
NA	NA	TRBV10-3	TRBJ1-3	CAINRAPGNTIYF	TGTGCCATCAACAGGGCCCCTGGAAACACCATATATTTT
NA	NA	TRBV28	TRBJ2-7	CASSRLPSSYEQYF	TGTGCCAGCAGCCGACTACCGTCCTCCTACGAGCAGTACTTC